The present entry profiles one TCR beta chain with its context. The antigen remains undetermined. This specimen belongs to a study of cytomegalovirus exposure and HLA in healthy donors. It was with 60 Vbeta and 13 Jbeta primers that the PCR ran. Here immunoSEQ multiplex PCR was the method, and the copy in TCRdb shows in-frame clones only, minus some. The data contain 200,000 or so clones, over 65% of them seen just once; the ten biggest clones take up 2.6%. Study results and caveats: Researchers reported in a later analysis that common viral pathogens appeared linked to several top clusters. Donors were assumed by presence/absence analyses to have roughly uniform sequencing depth. Many donors carried some public TCRs, although rarity characterized most TCR sequences.

The germline CDR1 and CDR2 sequences are SEHNR and FQNEAQ (reference sequence). This CDR3 is 16 amino acids long. J was trimmed by 2 bases and V by 3 bases; bases with no gene match: 3. The sequencing input was PBMCs. The chain is built from TRBV7-9 and TRBJ2-3; 12 positions agree with TRBD2. This sequence was found in a woman between 45 and 65 years old in good health and CMV-seropositive. CDR3 bases: TGTGCCAGCAGCTTCCTAGCGGGGGGGGTCACAGATACGCAGTATTTT. Translation: CASSFLAGGVTDTQYF.